What follows are 20 T cell receptor beta chains derived from one specimen sequenced in a study of T cell repertoires in cytomegalovirus infection. TCRdb re-called the reads with MiXCR, one entry per CDR3 protein. In the table there are fewer than 200,000 distinct CDR3 sequences, approximately 15% of which are singletons. Sequenced material: PBMCs. All receptors derive from a human donor in good health (CMV status not recorded). Some clones in this sample may be carry-over from other donors' samples.

This clonotype was recorded only once. The rearrangement links TRBV20-1 to TRBJ2-2, with a weak D call TRBD1 (6 bases). The germline gives CDR1 DFQATT, CDR2 SNEGSKA (reference sequence). Trimming pared 1 base from V and 4 bases from J, leaving 13 bases between. This CDR3 region has 15 residues. CDR3 nucleotides: TGCAGTGCTAGAGTGTGGGGGCAAGGCACCGGGGAGCTGTTTTTT. Translating gives CSARVWGQGTGELFF.

This clonotype appeared a few times. The chain recombines TRBV7-2 with TRBJ1-4; 8 bases fit TRBD1. The CDR3 totals 15 residues. Germline CDR1 reads SGHTA; CDR2 reads FQGNSA. The junction had 4 bases not matched to a gene; V was cut back by 5 bases and J by 2 bases. The CDR3 is CASSADRVTNEKLFF. CDR3 nucleotides: TGTGCCAGCAGCGCGGACAGGGTGACTAATGAAAAACTGTTTTTT.

This chain connects TRBV29-1 to TRBJ2-1; D remains ambiguous. This CDR3 comprises 11 residues. V was clipped by 2 bases and J by 8 bases, with 7 bases between them. The V gene's germline CDR1 is SQVTM and CDR2 ANQGSEA. This chain's CDR3 is CSVERSDEQFF. CDR3 bases: TGCAGCGTTGAACGTTCCGATGAGCAGTTCTTC.

This clonotype has a count of ten or more. The chain uses TRBV7-8 and TRBJ2-2, with 10 positions matching TRBD1. V trimming: 9 bases; J trimming: 7 bases; junction bases outside the gene matches: 17. This CDR3 is built from 17 residues. Per the germline V gene, CDR1 is SGHVS and CDR2 is FQNEAQ. CDR3 in amino acids: CASDGQGVQQEDGELFF. CDR3 in DNA: TGTGCCAGTGATGGACAGGGGGTCCAACAAGAGGACGGGGAGCTGTTTTTT.

The chain links TRBV20-1 to TRBJ2-2; TRBD2 matches 14 bases. From germline, CDR1 is DFQATT and CDR2 SNEGSKA (reference sequence). The CDR3 spans 17 residues. The ends lost 1 base at V and 3 bases at J; junction bases unmatched: 4. The chain's CDR3 is CSARATSGRADTGELFF. The CDR3 DNA reads as TGCAGTGCTAGAGCGACTAGCGGGAGGGCTGACACCGGGGAGCTGTTTTTT.

This clonotype was seen at least ten times. The chain recombines TRBV7-2 with TRBJ1-2, with D maybe TRBD1 (5 bases). The CDR3 is made up of 12 amino acids. Germline V gene sequence: CDR1 SGHTA, CDR2 FQGNSA. Trimming shortened V by 7 bases and J by 5 bases, and 11 bases separated the two germline ends. CDR3 sequence reads: CASTRVAYGYTF. DNA of the CDR3: TGTGCCAGCACCAGGGTGGCGTATGGCTACACCTTC.

The V call is TRBV5-1, the J call TRBJ1-3; no clear D gene. CDR1 and CDR2 (germline): SGHRS, YFSETQ. Trimming left V 0 bases short and J 0 bases short, with 7 bases between. This CDR3 comprises 15 residues. CDR3: CASSLDESSGNTIYF. In nucleotides, the CDR3 is TGCGCCAGCAGCTTGGATGAAAGCTCTGGAAACACCATATATTTT. Combining the CDR3 with reference TRBV5-1 and TRBJ1-3 gives the whole variable domain KAGVTQTPRYLIKTRGQQVTLSCSPISGHRSVSWYQQTPGQGLQFLFEYFSETQRNKGNFPGRFSGRQFSNSRSEMNVSTLELGDSALYLCASSLDESSGNTIYFGEGSWLTVV.

As for this clonotype: At one of its ends the junction is not consistent with the germline gene, which may arise from a read error. The rearrangement joins TRBV5-1 to TRBJ2-5; D call uncertain. This CDR3 is 14 amino acids long. CDR1 SGHRS and CDR2 YFSETQ come from the germline V gene. In DNA form, the CDR3 reads TGCGCCAACAGCTTGGGAAAGGGCCAAGAGACCCAGTACTTC. Translated, it gives CANSLGKGQETQYF.

This clonotype was found many times. The V call is TRBV6-1, the J call TRBJ1-1, with a weak D call TRBD1 (6 bases). The V gene lost 5 bases and the J gene lost 5 bases, with 21 bases spanning the gap. CDR1 MNHNS and CDR2 SASEGT come from the germline V gene. This CDR3 is 16 amino acids long. The DNA for the CDR3 is TGTGCCAGCAGTACTGGAGGGGGGTCCAGAGGGACTGAAGCTTTCTTT. It yields the protein CASSTGGGSRGTEAFF.

Written as DNA, the CDR3 is TGTGCCAGCAGTTTACAAGGGGCCCCGGCCGTCTATGGCTACACCTTC. This gives the protein CASSLQGAPAVYGYTF. The chain recombines TRBV27 with TRBJ1-2; D perhaps matches TRBD1 (5 bases). This CDR3 comprises 16 residues. Looked up from germline, CDR1 is MNHEY and CDR2 is SMNVEV (reference sequence). Trimming shortened V by 2 bases and J by 4 bases, and 17 bases separated the two germline ends.

Comments on this clonotype: The junction and the germline gene differ at one end; a read error may be behind it. The chain recombines TRBV6-5 with TRBJ2-1; D is unclear. This CDR3 spans 11 amino acids. CDR1 MNHEY and CDR2 SVGAGI come from the germline V gene. The CDR3 protein is CASSYNEVEVF. Written as DNA, the CDR3 is TGTGCCAGCAGTTATAACGAGGTTGAGGTCTTC.

This clonotype was seen a few times. The rearrangement links TRBV20-1 to TRBJ2-3, with a possible D match to TRBD2 (5 bases). In germline, CDR1 is DFQATT, CDR2 SNEGSKA (reference sequence). V lost 4 bases and J 6 bases, leaving 14 bases between the germline ends. The CDR3 has 13 residues. The CDR3 sequence: CSAKAGGLDTQYF. CDR3 in DNA: TGCAGTGCTAAGGCAGGAGGTCTTGATACGCAGTATTTT.

At least ten counts were recorded for this clonotype. Relative to the germline gene, one junction end is altered; a read error may explain this. V is TRBV7-2 and J is TRBJ2-1; either TRBD1 or TRBD2 may supply D (5 bases each). CDR1 is SGHTA, CDR2 FQGNSA, per germline. The CDR3 totals 13 residues. The CDR3 DNA reads as TGTGCCAGCAGCTTAGCTAGTGGGGGAGTTTCGATCTTC. Translated: CASSLASGGVSIF.

This clonotype was seen ten or more times. The rearrangement joins TRBV7-3 to TRBJ1-5, with 7 bases matching TRBD1. Losses at the gene ends were 5 bases for V and 6 bases for J; bases not matched to a gene: 4. CDR1 SGHTA and CDR2 FQGTGA come from the germline V gene. The CDR3 consists of 13 residues. DNA of the CDR3: TGTGCCAGCAGCATTACAGGGGCTCAGCCCCAGCATTTT. Residues: CASSITGAQPQHF.

The chain combines TRBV28 with TRBJ1-1; D is undetermined. The CDR3 is made up of 15 amino acids. V shed 6 bases and J shed 3 bases, with 17 bases lying between them. The germline gives CDR1 MDHEN, CDR2 SYDVKM. This CDR3 is CASSPGSLGDTEAFF. The DNA for the CDR3 is TGTGCCAGCAGCCCCGGCAGCCTTGGCGACACTGAAGCTTTCTTT.

Comments on this clonotype: A much larger clone differs from this one at a single base, so this may be a read error. This sequence joins TRBV7-9 and TRBJ2-3, with unresolved D. This CDR3 region has 13 residues. Trimming shortened V by 1 base and J by 2 bases, and 4 bases separated the two germline ends. Germline V CDR1 and CDR2: SEHNR, FQNEAQ (reference sequence). The DNA for the CDR3 is TGTGCCAGCAGCTTAGGAACCACAGATACGCAGTATTTT. Protein sequence: CASSLGTTDTQYF.

The chain is built from TRBV7-6 and TRBJ1-1; a possible D gene is TRBD1 (5 bases). Germline-derived CDR1 and CDR2 are SGHVS and FNYEAQ. Deletions cut 5 bases from V and 0 bases from J, with 13 bases between. The CDR3 runs to 15 residues. The chain's CDR3 is CASSPQGTMNTEAFF. CDR3 in DNA: TGTGCCAGCAGCCCCCAGGGAACGATGAACACTGAAGCTTTCTTT.

The table lists this clonotype with many counts. This rearrangement joins TRBV19 to TRBJ2-7; 9 nucleotides agree with TRBD1. This CDR3 is built from 14 residues. CDR1 and CDR2 from the germline V gene are LNHDA and SQIVND (reference sequence). V trimming: 9 bases; J trimming: 4 bases; junction bases outside the gene matches: 10. The CDR3: CASSSGTGTYEQYF. The CDR3 DNA is TGTGCCAGCAGTTCAGGGACAGGGACTTACGAGCAGTACTTC.

V is TRBV7-8 and J is TRBJ1-1, with 9 bases matching TRBD1. After removal of 4 bases from V and 7 bases from J, the junction contained 16 bases not matched to a gene. The CDR3 spans 17 residues. Germline V gene data show CDR1 as SGHVS and CDR2 as FQNEAQ. For the CDR3, the DNA is TGTGCCAGCAGCTCCAGGACAGGGGCCGCGCGACGAAGTGAAGCTTTCTTT. This translates into CASSSRTGAARRSEAFF.

This clonotype was observed a handful of times. This chain uses TRBV19 with TRBJ2-7; D may be TRBD1 (5 bases). Trimming removed 3 bases from V and 2 bases from J, with 17 bases in between. CDR3 length: 16 amino acids. Germline CDR1 and CDR2: LNHDA and SQIVND (reference sequence). The CDR3: CASSMDRSRVAYEQYF. DNA for the CDR3: TGTGCCAGTAGTATGGACCGGAGCAGGGTCGCCTACGAGCAGTACTTC.